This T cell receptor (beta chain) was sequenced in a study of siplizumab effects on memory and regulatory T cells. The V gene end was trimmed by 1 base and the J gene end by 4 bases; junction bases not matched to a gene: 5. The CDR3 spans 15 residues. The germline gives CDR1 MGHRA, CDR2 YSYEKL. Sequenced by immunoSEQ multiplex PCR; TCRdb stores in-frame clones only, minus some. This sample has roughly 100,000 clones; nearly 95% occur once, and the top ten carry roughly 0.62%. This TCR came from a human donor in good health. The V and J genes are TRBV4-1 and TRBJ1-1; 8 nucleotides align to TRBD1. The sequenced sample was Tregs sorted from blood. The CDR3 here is CASSQVEQGGTEAFF. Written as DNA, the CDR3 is TGCGCCAGCAGCCAAGTCGAACAGGGGGGCACTGAAGCTTTCTTT.